The 13 T cell receptor beta chains reported below all come from one sample, sequenced in a study of blood T cell repertoires in COVID-19. TCRdb's table, derived via immunoSEQ multiplex PCR, lists solely in-frame clones and lacks some. The table records about 380,000 clones, over 75% of them present only once. The sample taken for sequencing was PBMCs or T cells enriched from blood (not recorded which). These receptors came from a man aged 25-45 years who had recovered from COVID-19.

Note on this clone: The junction shows a germline mismatch at one end, possibly a read error. The gene calls are TRBV7-7 and TRBJ2-5; 7 nucleotides match TRBD2. This CDR3 comprises 14 residues. Looked up from germline, CDR1 is SSHAT and CDR2 is FNYEAQ (reference sequence). CDR3 nucleotide sequence: TGTGCTAGCAGCTTAGGAACTAGCGTGGAGACCCAGTACTTC. Protein product: CASSLGTSVETQYF.

The chain couples TRBV9 to TRBJ2-1; 10 bases are a match to TRBD2. This CDR3 comprises 16 residues. V gave up 4 bases and J gave up 3 bases; unmatched junction bases: 7. Germline-derived CDR1 and CDR2 are SGDLS and YYNGEE. In DNA, the CDR3 is TGTGCCAGCAGCTCCCCCTTAGCGGGGGGCTACAATGAGCAGTTCTTC. It specifies CASSSPLAGGYNEQFF.

The genes are TRBV6-5 and TRBJ2-4, with a weak D call TRBD1 (5 bases). There are 16 residues in the CDR3. The germline gives CDR1 MNHEY, CDR2 SVGAGI. The V end was cut by 3 bases, the J end by 3 bases, with 15 bases between. CDR3 in amino acids: CASSYLRATGKNIQYF. For the CDR3, the DNA is TGTGCCAGCAGTTATCTCAGGGCGACGGGCAAAAACATTCAGTACTTC.

V gene TRBV7-2 combines with J gene TRBJ1-6; 10 bases agree with TRBD1. Germline trimming cut 1 base from V and 9 bases from J; bases unmatched to any gene: 6. The CDR3 loop spans 16 amino acids. CDR1 is SGHTA, CDR2 FQGNSA, per germline. In DNA form, the CDR3 reads TGTGCCAGCAGCTTAGACGGACAGGGGGTTGGTTCACCCCTCCACTTT. Translated: CASSLDGQGVGSPLHF. The whole variable domain, remainder taken from reference TRBV7-2 and TRBJ1-6, is GAGVSQSPSNKVTEKGKDVELRCDPISGHTALYWYRQSLGQGLEFLIYFQGNSAPDKSGLPSDRFSAERTGGSVSTLTIQRTQQEDSAVYLCASSLDGQGVGSPLHFGNGTRLTVT.

The J gene is TRBJ1-3, the V gene TRBV6-5, with 7 bases lining up with TRBD1. The germline V gene encodes CDR1 MNHEY and CDR2 SVGAGI. The length of the CDR3 is 16 residues. V lost 4 bases to trimming and J lost 4 bases; unmatched junction nucleotides: 10. The CDR3 protein is CASSSNRGVNGNTIYF. The CDR3 region has the DNA TGTGCCAGCAGTTCAAACAGGGGTGTAAACGGAAACACCATATATTTT.

In the case of this clone: Additional DNA sequences in this sample encode the identical CDR3. The rearrangement links TRBV18 to TRBJ1-1; D remains ambiguous. CDR1 and CDR2 from the germline V gene are KGHSH and LQKENI. The CDR3 runs 13 residues. Trimming left V 2 bases short and J 1 base short, with 5 bases between. CDR3 sequence: CASSPTGNTEAFF. The CDR3 coding sequence is TGTGCCAGCTCACCAACCGGGAACACTGAAGCTTTCTTT.

The rearrangement links TRBV5-6 to TRBJ1-1, with TRBD1 as a possible D gene (5 bases). Between the trimmed V and J ends, which lost 1 base and 3 bases, there was a span of 13 bases. Germline assignment: CDR1 SGHDT and CDR2 YYEEEE. The CDR3 consists of 15 residues. CDR3 protein: CASSLYQLGDTEAFF. For the CDR3, the DNA is TGTGCCAGCAGCTTGTACCAATTAGGGGACACTGAAGCTTTCTTT.

This clone was recorded only once. This chain links TRBV7-6 with TRBJ1-2; no clear D gene. Germline CDR1 SGHVS, CDR2 FNYEAQ. The germline V and J ends were trimmed by 1 base and 4 bases, with 7 bases remaining between them. This CDR3 region has 13 residues. The CDR3 loop reads CASSLDRAYGYTF. The CDR3 DNA follows: TGTGCCAGCAGCTTAGACAGAGCCTATGGCTACACCTTC.

Concerning this clone: The sample holds other DNA sequences that translate to the same CDR3. The rearrangement links TRBV5-1 to TRBJ1-1, with 8 positions matching TRBD1. Germline lookup yields CDR1 SGHRS and CDR2 YFSETQ. V lost 7 bases and J lost 1; bases outside the gene matches: 6. This CDR3 comprises 14 residues. The CDR3 reads CASSGGQGNTEAFF. The CDR3 region has the DNA TGCGCCAGCTCAGGAGGACAGGGGAACACTGAAGCTTTCTTT.

Worth noting for this clone: This specimen includes other DNA sequences encoding the same CDR3. The rearrangement joins TRBV6-5 to TRBJ1-1; 7 bases agree with TRBD1. CDR3 length equals 14 residues. Germline V gene lookup returns CDR1 MNHEY and CDR2 SVGAGI. The V segment lost 5 bases and the J segment 0 bases; nucleotides outside the gene matches: 3. The CDR3 coding sequence is TGTGCCAGCAGTCGGACAGGACTGAACACTGAAGCTTTCTTT. Its translation: CASSRTGLNTEAFF.

This sequence joins TRBV28 and TRBJ1-2; tentative D call: TRBD1 (6 bases). CDR1 is MDHEN and CDR2 is SYDVKM in the germline V gene. V shed 3 bases and J shed 8 bases, with 7 bases lying between them. The CDR3 has 11 amino acids. The CDR3 protein is CASSLGAGYTF. DNA of the CDR3: TGTGCCAGCAGTTTGGGGGCCGGCTACACCTTC.

The V gene is TRBV13, the J gene TRBJ1-2, with no clear D. Trimming cost V 1 base and J 6 bases, with 9 bases left between them. The CDR3 is 13 residues long. Germline lookup yields CDR1 PRHDT and CDR2 FYEKMQ (reference sequence). CDR3 region: CASSLELTNGYTF. The CDR3 bases are TGTGCCAGCAGCTTAGAACTAACTAATGGCTACACCTTC.

With respect to this clone: At the DNA level, this CDR3 is encoded by other sequences in the same sample as well. The chain is built from TRBV5-1 and TRBJ1-6, with TRBD1 matching over 7 bases. Germline loops: CDR1 SGHRS, CDR2 YFSETQ. This CDR3 comprises 14 residues. Losses at the gene ends were 0 bases for V and 7 bases for J; bases not matched to a gene: 1. CDR3 in DNA: TGCGCCAGCAGCTTGGGACAGGGAAATTCACCCCTCCACTTT. Its protein is CASSLGQGNSPLHF. The variable domain in full, with the rest retrieved from reference TRBV5-1 and TRBJ1-6, is KAGVTQTPRYLIKTRGQQVTLSCSPISGHRSVSWYQQTPGQGLQFLFEYFSETQRNKGNFPGRFSGRQFSNSRSEMNVSTLELGDSALYLCASSLGQGNSPLHFGNGTRLTVT.